The T cell receptor (beta chain) under discussion was sequenced for a study of blood T cells in healthy people across ages. Study conclusions and caveats: For the donors, CMV status was unknown and possibly confounded expanded clonotype changes. Older age coincided with a roughly linear decline in TCR beta diversity per million T cells.

The CDR3 is made up of 12 amino acids. Germline CDR1 reads SQVTM; CDR2 reads ANQGSEA. Deletions cut 3 bases from V and 6 bases from J, with 9 bases between. A J-beta primer mix and a sample-barcoded 5' primer were used in a second PCR of roughly 7 to 12 cycles. TCRdb ran MiXCR on the 5' RACE reads and lists one entry per CDR3 protein. The sample holds about 1.7 million distinct CDR3 sequences, roughly 28% seen once. This clonotype was picked up many times. Its antigen is unknown. This receptor was taken from a woman aged 25-40 years in good health. Sequenced: blood. The chain uses TRBV29-1 and TRBJ2-4; no reliable D call. The CDR3 bases are TGCAGCGTTGAGCCCGAGACAAACATTCAGTACTTC. It codes for CSVEPETNIQYF.